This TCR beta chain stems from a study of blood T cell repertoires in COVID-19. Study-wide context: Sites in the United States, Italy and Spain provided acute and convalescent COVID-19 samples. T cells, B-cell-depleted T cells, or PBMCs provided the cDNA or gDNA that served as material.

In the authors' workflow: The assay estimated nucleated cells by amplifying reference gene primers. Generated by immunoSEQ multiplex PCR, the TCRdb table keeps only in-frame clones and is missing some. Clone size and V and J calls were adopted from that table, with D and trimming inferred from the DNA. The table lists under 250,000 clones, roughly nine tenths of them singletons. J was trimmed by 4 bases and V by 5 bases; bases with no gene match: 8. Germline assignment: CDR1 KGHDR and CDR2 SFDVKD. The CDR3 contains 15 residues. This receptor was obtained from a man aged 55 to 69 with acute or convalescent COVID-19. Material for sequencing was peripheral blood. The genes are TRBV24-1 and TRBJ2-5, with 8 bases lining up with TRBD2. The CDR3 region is CATSVPAGVGETQYF. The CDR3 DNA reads TGTGCCACCAGTGTCCCAGCGGGAGTTGGAGAGACCCAGTACTTC.